The source of this T cell receptor beta chain is a study of blood T cell repertoires in COVID-19. Study-wide context: Italy, Spain and the United States were the sources of the convalescent and acute COVID-19 samples.

Germline V lookup: CDR1 MNHEY, CDR2 SMNVEV (reference sequence). Trimming cost V 2 bases and J 9 bases; bases outside gene matches: 10. The CDR3 contains 15 residues. Across roughly 25 US areas, participants ranged in age from about 18 to 100 years. In assigning cohorts, the study relied on participant-reported clinical history. In the authors' methods: Amplifying reference gene primers gave estimates of nucleated cell counts. Method: immunoSEQ multiplex PCR; TCRdb's copy keeps in-frame clones and lacks some. V, J and clone size are those of that table, while D and trimming were read from the DNA. The profile shows about 260,000 clones, about 87% of them singletons.

This sequence originates from a woman in her 30s with acute COVID-19. The chain joins TRBV27 to TRBJ2-1, with TRBD1 matching 7 bases. Sequencing input: PBMCs or T cells enriched from blood (not recorded which). DNA for the CDR3: TGTGCCAGCAGTTTAGAGACAGGGATGTACGGTGAGCAGTTCTTC. Its protein product is CASSLETGMYGEQFF.